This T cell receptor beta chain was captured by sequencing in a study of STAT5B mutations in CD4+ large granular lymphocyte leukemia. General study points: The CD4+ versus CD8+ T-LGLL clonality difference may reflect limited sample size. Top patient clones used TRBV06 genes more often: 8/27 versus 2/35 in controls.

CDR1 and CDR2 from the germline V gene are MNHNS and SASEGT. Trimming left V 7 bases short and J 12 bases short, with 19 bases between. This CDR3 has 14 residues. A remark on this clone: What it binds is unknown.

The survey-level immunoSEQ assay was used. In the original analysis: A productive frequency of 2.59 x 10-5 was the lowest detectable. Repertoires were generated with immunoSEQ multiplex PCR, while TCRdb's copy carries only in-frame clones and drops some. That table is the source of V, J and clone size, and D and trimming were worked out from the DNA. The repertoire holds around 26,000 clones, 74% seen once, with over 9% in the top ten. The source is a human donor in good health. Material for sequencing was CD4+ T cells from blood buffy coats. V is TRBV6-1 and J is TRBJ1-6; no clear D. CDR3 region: CASTQFVGKGPLHF. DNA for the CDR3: TGTGCCAGCACCCAATTTGTGGGGAAGGGACCCCTCCACTTT.